A selection of T cell receptor beta chains follows, all from one sample in a study of blood T cell repertoires in COVID-19. Here immunoSEQ multiplex PCR was the method, and the copy in TCRdb shows in-frame clones only, minus some. The sample carries more than 30,000 clones, around 90% recorded once. Input material: peripheral blood. These receptors all stem from a man in his sixties with active COVID-19. Both conserved end residues are part of each CDR3. D genes are given only for firm matches. A clone size is listed for some rows: how often the clone was seen (once, few, many), or a class if it is expanded.

>TRBJ1-6|TRBV27|NA|NA
CASSFGVGSPLHF
TGTGCCAGCAGTTTCGGAGTCGGTTCACCCCTCCACTTT
>TRBJ1-4|TRBV27|NA|NA
CASRPPGHGKLFF
TGTGCCAGCAGGCCCCCGGGACACGGGAAACTGTTTTTT
>TRBJ1-2|TRBV2|NA|NA
CASSERGRPKANYGYTF
TGTGCCAGCAGTGAACGGGGAAGACCGAAGGCTAACTATGGCTACACCTTC
>TRBJ1-6|TRBV7-3|NA|TRBD1
CASSLRGTGRSSYNSPLHF
TGTGCCAGCAGCTTACGGGGGACAGGTCGAAGCTCCTATAATTCACCCCTCCACTTT
>TRBJ2-3|TRBV9|once|TRBD2
CASSVRLATDTQYF
TGTGCCAGCAGCGTGAGACTAGCGACAGATACGCAGTATTTT
>TRBJ1-1|TRBV6-2/TRBV6-3|NA|TRBD1
CASSYPIQGPGTEAFF
TGTGCCAGCAGTTACCCGATACAGGGGCCGGGGACTGAAGCTTTCTTT
>TRBJ1-3|TRBV11-3|NA|NA
CASSPTVGNTIYF
TGTGCCAGCAGCCCCACAGTGGGAAACACCATATATTTT
>TRBJ1-1|TRBV11-2|few|NA
CASSLILAGTHQAAFF
TGTGCCAGCAGCTTAATCCTGGCAGGGACTCACCAGGCAGCTTTCTTT
>TRBJ2-5|TRBV7-9|NA|NA
CASTNRRQGGQETQYF
TGTGCCAGCACCAATAGACGACAGGGAGGCCAAGAGACCCAGTACTTC
>TRBJ1-2|TRBV27|NA|NA
CASSFWQGGGYTF
TGTGCCAGCAGTTTCTGGCAGGGAGGCGGCTACACCTTC
>TRBJ2-5|TRBV24-1|NA|NA
CATSDGREVEGETQYF
TGTGCCACCAGTGACGGCAGGGAGGTTGAAGGAGAGACCCAGTACTTC
>TRBJ1-2|TRBV19|NA|NA
CASSIMAGEGYTF
TGTGCCAGTAGTATAATGGCGGGGGAGGGCTACACCTTC
>TRBJ2-7|TRBV7-6|NA|TRBD1
CASSNDRVNEQYF
TGTGCCAGCAGCAACGACAGGGTCAACGAGCAGTACTTC
>TRBJ2-5|TRBV7-2|NA|TRBD2
CASSASGGAQETQYF
TGTGCCAGCAGCGCGAGCGGGGGGGCACAAGAGACCCAGTACTTC
>TRBJ2-1|TRBV6-5|NA|NA
CASSYGPQAGEQFF
TGTGCCAGCAGTTACGGGCCCCAAGCCGGTGAGCAGTTCTTC
>TRBJ2-3|TRBV3-1/TRBV3-2|NA|TRBD2
CASSQDTASGVSDTQYF
TGTGCCAGCAGCCAAGATACGGCTAGCGGGGTCTCAGATACGCAGTATTTT
>TRBJ2-5|TRBV5-1|NA|TRBD1
CASSALDRALQETQYF
TGCGCCAGCAGTGCTCTGGACAGGGCCCTCCAAGAGACCCAGTACTTC
>TRBJ2-7|TRBV12-3/TRBV12-4|NA|NA
CASSLHAGNEQYF
TGTGCCAGCAGTCTACACGCGGGGAACGAGCAGTACTTC
>TRBJ2-3|TRBV5-1|NA|NA
CASSLTPFTDTQYF
TGCGCCAGCAGCTTGACTCCCTTCACAGATACGCAGTATTTT
>TRBJ2-1|TRBV7-3|NA|NA
CASSPDSIAVEQFF
TGTGCCAGCAGCCCGGACAGTATTGCGGTGGAGCAGTTCTTC
>TRBJ1-1|TRBV4-1|NA|TRBD1
CASSQGQGARTEAFF
TGCGCCAGCAGCCAAGGACAGGGGGCGCGCACTGAAGCTTTCTTT
>TRBJ2-1|TRBV5-1|NA|NA
CASRVDYSYNEQFF
TGCGCCAGCAGGGTGGACTACTCCTACAATGAGCAGTTCTTC
>TRBJ2-1|TRBV21-1|NA|NA
CASSKVSGSIYNEQFF
TGTGCCAGCAGCAAAGTTAGCGGGAGCATTTACAATGAGCAGTTCTTC
>TRBJ1-5|TRBV3-1/TRBV3-2|NA|NA
CASSQVQGNQPQHF
TGTGCCAGCAGCCAAGTACAGGGAAATCAGCCCCAGCATTTT
>TRBJ1-4|TRBV11-1|NA|NA
CASSTGDRATNEKLFF
TGTGCCAGCAGCACCGGAGACCGAGCAACTAATGAAAAACTGTTTTTT
>TRBJ1-6|TRBV12-3/TRBV12-4|NA|NA
CASSFGGRSPLHF
TGTGCCAGCAGTTTCGGGGGGAGGTCACCCCTCCACTTT
>TRBJ1-2|TRBV7-2|NA|NA
CASSLYRVDYGYTF
TGTGCCAGCAGCTTATACAGGGTGGACTATGGCTACACCTTC
>TRBJ1-4|TRBV7-2|NA|NA
CASSLGPVQEGEKLFF
TGTGCCAGCAGCTTAGGGCCGGTCCAGGAGGGGGAAAAACTGTTTTTT
>TRBJ1-1|TRBV5-1|NA|NA
CASSRTVNTEAFF
TGCGCCAGCAGCCGCACGGTAAATACTGAAGCTTTCTTT
>TRBJ1-1|TRBV10-3|NA|NA
CAISGHEGGEAFF
TGTGCCATCAGTGGCCACGAAGGGGGTGAAGCTTTCTTT
>TRBJ2-3|TRBV27|NA|NA
CASSPRLGLTDTQYF
TGTGCCAGCAGTCCCCGTTTGGGGCTCACAGATACGCAGTATTTT
>TRBJ1-5|TRBV7-6|NA|NA
CASSLRADSNQPQHF
TGTGCCAGCAGCCTGAGGGCGGATAGCAATCAGCCCCAGCATTTT
>TRBJ1-3|TRBV28|once|NA
CASSPRQLVGNTIYF
TGTGCCAGCAGTCCCAGACAGTTAGTTGGAAACACCATATATTTT
>TRBJ2-7|TRBV2|NA|TRBD1
CAGTGTSYEQYF
TGTGCCGGGACAGGGACCAGCTACGAGCAGTACTTC
>TRBJ2-1|TRBV15|NA|TRBD1
CATSRVGTGVNEQFF
TGTGCCACCAGCAGAGTCGGGACAGGGGTCAATGAGCAGTTCTTC
>TRBJ1-1|TRBV4-1|NA|TRBD1
CASSGIGTANTEAFF
TGCGCCAGCAGTGGTATCGGGACAGCAAACACTGAAGCTTTCTTT
>TRBJ1-4|TRBV7-9|NA|TRBD1
CASSLDAGGEKLFF
TGTGCCAGCAGCTTAGATGCAGGGGGTGAAAAACTGTTTTTT
>TRBJ2-7|TRBV21-1|NA|NA
CASSRPGQGNEQYF
TGTGCCAGCAGCAGACCGGGACAGGGGAACGAGCAGTACTTC
>TRBJ2-3|TRBV28|NA|NA
CASSLWAGLGTDTQYF
TGTGCCAGCAGTTTATGGGCGGGGTTAGGCACAGATACGCAGTATTTT
>TRBJ2-1|TRBV6-5|NA|TRBD2
CASSLRGNEQFF
TGTGCCAGCAGTTTGCGGGGGAATGAGCAGTTCTTC
>TRBJ2-5|TRBV19|NA|TRBD2
CASSSVGGGETQYF
TGTGCCAGTAGTAGTGTCGGGGGGGGAGAGACCCAGTACTTC